Below, 21 T cell receptor beta chains from the same sample are listed, as sequenced in a study of T cells expressing NK-cell markers. After re-calling the 5' RACE reads, TCRdb lists one entry per CDR3 protein, DNA absent. Listed are 200,000 to 300,000 distinct CDR3 sequences; roughly 0.4% falls within the top ten. Sequenced material: blood T cells: a sorted CD56 or NKG2C T cell subset, CD4+ or CD8+ T cells, or bulk PBMC T cells (not recorded which). The receptors here all came from a man between 18 and 35 years old in good health.

The J gene is TRBJ1-1, the V gene TRBV12-3 or TRBV12-4; the TRBD1 assignment by TCRdb is unverifiable without DNA. This CDR3 contains 13 residues. CDR3 in amino acids: CASSLRQGVVAFF.

The chain is built from TRBV5-1 and TRBJ2-1; checking the TCRdb D call of TRBD1 is not possible without DNA. Germline V lookup: CDR1 SGHRS, CDR2 YFSETQ. The CDR3 covers 16 residues. The CDR3 here is CASSLAPGTGGHEQFF.

The chain couples TRBV30 to TRBJ2-1. CDR3 size: 14 residues. Germline values: CDR1 GTSNPN, CDR2 SVGIG (reference sequence). The CDR3 loop is CACSLQLSYNEQFF.

V gene TRBV28 combines with J gene TRBJ2-5; TCRdb reports TRBD2, a call that lacks DNA to check it against. Germline lookup yields CDR1 MDHEN and CDR2 SYDVKM. The CDR3 runs 16 residues. CDR3 sequence: CASSLGWQVVRETQYF.

The chain uses TRBV5-1 and TRBJ2-1; checking the TCRdb D call of TRBD1 is not possible without DNA. The CDR3 extends over 14 amino acids. CDR1 is SGHRS, CDR2 YFSETQ, per germline. The CDR3 here is CASSGRVAYNEQFF.

The genes are TRBV12-3 or TRBV12-4 and TRBJ1-2; lacking DNA, the TRBD1 call made by TCRdb goes unchecked. This CDR3 has 12 amino acids. The CDR3 protein is CASSHRQGMSTF.

The chain links TRBV30 to TRBJ1-5. The germline gives CDR1 GTSNPN, CDR2 SVGIG (reference sequence). The CDR3 extends over 11 amino acids. CDR3: CAWSVTGPKHF.

The chain has TRBV5-5 and TRBJ2-1; TCRdb's D call of TRBD2 is untestable without DNA. The germline CDR1 and CDR2 sequences are SGHKS and YYEKEE (reference sequence). The CDR3 has 14 residues. The CDR3: CASSLGWTSGRQFF. Variable domain in full (rest from reference TRBV5-5 and TRBJ2-1): DAGVTQSPTHLIKTRGQQVTLRCSPISGHKSVSWYQQVLGQGPQFIFQYYEKEERGRGNFPDRFSARQFPNYSSELNVNALLLGDSALYLCASSLGWTSGRQFFGPGTRLTVL.

This CDR3 reads CASSRGAFYGYTF. The chain combines TRBV4-3 with TRBJ1-2. CDR3 length equals 13 residues. Germline CDR1 LGHNA, CDR2 YSLEER.

J is TRBJ2-5 and V is TRBV10-3; TCRdb names TRBD1, which stays unverified in the absence of DNA. Per germline, CDR1 ENHRY and CDR2 SYGVKD. This CDR3 comprises 12 residues. CDR3 sequence reads: CAIRTGGETQYF.

The chain carries TRBV20-1 and TRBJ2-7; checking the TCRdb D call of TRBD1 is not possible without DNA. The CDR3 sequence is 12 residues long. Germline CDR1 and CDR2: DFQATT and SNEGSKA (reference sequence). CDR3 sequence reads: CSAHRGNDEQYF.

The genes are TRBV29-1 and TRBJ1-2. The CDR3 extends over 12 amino acids. CDR1 is SQVTM, CDR2 ANQGSEA, per germline. The CDR3 here is CSVEAEPHSYTF.

V is TRBV5-1 and J is TRBJ1-6. This CDR3 comprises 14 residues. Germline values: CDR1 SGHRS, CDR2 YFSETQ. The CDR3: CASSYGRNNSPLHF.

The V and J genes are TRBV7-8 and TRBJ2-1; the TCRdb call, TRBD2, lacks DNA for checking. From germline, CDR1 is SGHVS and CDR2 FQNEAQ. The CDR3 extends over 17 amino acids. The CDR3 region is CASSSTGAGLAFNEQFF.

The CDR3 loop is CASSPPGRRAVTEAFF. This sequence joins TRBV18 and TRBJ1-1; there is no DNA to check the TCRdb D call of TRBD1. The CDR3 loop spans 16 amino acids. Germline V lookup: CDR1 KGHSH, CDR2 LQKENI.

The J gene is TRBJ2-1, the V gene TRBV28; TCRdb calls TRBD2, which cannot be checked without DNA. The CDR3 is 16 residues long. Germline assignment: CDR1 MDHEN and CDR2 SYDVKM. This CDR3 is CASSLTSGGFYNEQFF.

This rearrangement joins TRBV20-1 to TRBJ2-5; TCRdb proposes TRBD2, but this gene call is untestable without DNA. CDR1 is DFQATT and CDR2 is SNEGSKA in the germline V gene (reference sequence). This CDR3 contains 11 residues. The CDR3 loop reads CSQAGEETQYF.

This chain uses TRBV20-1 with TRBJ2-5; TCRdb calls TRBD2, which cannot be checked without DNA. The length of the CDR3 is 17 residues. From germline, CDR1 is DFQATT and CDR2 SNEGSKA (reference sequence). CDR3 loop: CSARTGTSGRGWETQYF.

The gene calls are TRBV19 and TRBJ1-2; TCRdb proposes TRBD1, but this gene call is untestable without DNA. The germline V gene has CDR1 LNHDA and CDR2 SQIVND (reference sequence). The CDR3 loop spans 14 amino acids. The CDR3 is CASSTQGANYGYTF.

The chain recombines TRBV6-6 with TRBJ2-1; TCRdb names TRBD1, which stays unverified in the absence of DNA. CDR1 MNHNY and CDR2 SVGAGI come from the germline V gene (reference sequence). The length of the CDR3 is 13 residues. This CDR3 is CASSFQPWGEQFF.

The V gene is TRBV12-3 or TRBV12-4, the J gene TRBJ2-2; TCRdb lists TRBD2, though no DNA is available to test this call. CDR3 length: 16 residues. The chain's CDR3 is CASSLQLAGFTGELFF.